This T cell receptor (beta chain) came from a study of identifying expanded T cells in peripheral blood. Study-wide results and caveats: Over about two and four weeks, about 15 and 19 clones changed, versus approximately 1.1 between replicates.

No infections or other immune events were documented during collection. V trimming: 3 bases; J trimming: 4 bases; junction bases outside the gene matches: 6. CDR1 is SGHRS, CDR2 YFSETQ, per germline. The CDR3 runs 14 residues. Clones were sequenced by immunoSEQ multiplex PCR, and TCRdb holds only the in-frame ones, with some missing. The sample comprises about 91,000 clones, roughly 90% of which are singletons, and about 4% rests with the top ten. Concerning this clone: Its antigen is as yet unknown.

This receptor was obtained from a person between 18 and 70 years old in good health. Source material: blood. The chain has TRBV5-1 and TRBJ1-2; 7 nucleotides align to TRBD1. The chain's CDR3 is CASSSTGVTYGYTF. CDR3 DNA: TGCGCCAGCAGCTCAACAGGGGTGACCTATGGCTACACCTTC.